The next 8 T cell receptor beta chains were all read from a single sample in a study of blood T cell repertoires in COVID-19. Measured with immunoSEQ multiplex PCR; TCRdb has only the in-frame clones, and not every one. The sample includes a few hundred thousand clones, more than 80% of them seen just once. The sample taken for sequencing was peripheral blood. These receptors originate from a middle-aged man with acute or convalescent COVID-19.

This clone came up a few times. The chain uses TRBV7-9 and TRBJ1-2, with D possibly TRBD1 on 6 matching bases. V was clipped by 3 bases and J by 8 bases, with 16 bases between them. Germline V gene sequence: CDR1 SEHNR, CDR2 FQNEAQ (reference sequence). The CDR3 loop spans 14 amino acids. The CDR3 is CASSFGQHAGGYTF. The CDR3 DNA follows: TGTGCCAGCAGCTTTGGACAGCACGCGGGCGGCTACACCTTC.

The chain uses TRBV6-6 and TRBJ2-5, with 10 bases lining up with TRBD2. Germline lookup yields CDR1 MNHNY and CDR2 SVGAGI (reference sequence). Trimming took 2 bases from V and 2 from J; bases not matched to a gene: 5. CDR3 length: 16 residues. The CDR3 nucleotides are TGTGCCAGCAGTTACGAGCTAGCGGGGGAACAAGAGACCCAGTACTTC. Protein sequence: CASSYELAGEQETQYF.

This clone was seen only a few times. The chain links TRBV11-2 to TRBJ1-1; D uncertain. This CDR3 is built from 18 residues. Germline-derived CDR1 and CDR2 are SGHAT and FQNNGV. V was clipped by 6 bases and J by 1 base, with 24 bases between them. The CDR3 spells CASRSGLGELWGNTEAFF. DNA of the CDR3: TGTGCCAGCAGGTCCGGACTTGGGGAACTGTGGGGGAACACTGAAGCTTTCTTT. Variable domain in full (rest from reference TRBV11-2 and TRBJ1-1): EAGVAQSPRYKIIEKRQSVAFWCNPISGHATLYWYQQILGQGPKLLIQFQNNGVVDDSQLPKDRFSAERLKGVDSTLKIQPAKLEDSAVYLCASRSGLGELWGNTEAFFGQGTRLTVV.

V gene TRBV2 combines with J gene TRBJ1-6; a possible D gene is TRBD1 (6 bases). Germline CDR1 is SNHLY and CDR2 is FYNNEI. Trimming shortened V by 5 bases and J by 6 bases, and 11 bases separated the two germline ends. The CDR3 totals 14 residues. Here the CDR3 DNA reads TGTGCCAGCAGTATAGACAGGACTAATTCACCCCTCCACTTT. Amino acids: CASSIDRTNSPLHF.

The chain is built from TRBV7-9 and TRBJ2-5; TRBD2 might be the D (6 bases). The germline V gene has CDR1 SEHNR and CDR2 FQNEAQ (reference sequence). V was pared by 6 bases and J by 4 bases, with 18 bases between. This CDR3 is 15 amino acids long. DNA for the CDR3: TGTGCCAGCAGGCTCGTAGGCGGGGATGTAGAGACCCAGTACTTC. As protein: CASRLVGGDVETQYF.

This clone was seen more than once but under ten times. The chain links TRBV6-5 to TRBJ1-4; D may be TRBD1 (5 bases). The CDR3 covers 15 residues. The V gene lost 6 bases and the J gene lost 8 bases, with 19 bases spanning the gap. Germline V gives CDR1 MNHEY, CDR2 SVGAGI. This chain's CDR3 is CASRHEWGRWEKLFF. CDR3 sequence (DNA): TGTGCCAGCAGACACGAATGGGGGAGGTGGGAAAAACTGTTTTTT.

The gene calls are TRBV19 and TRBJ1-5; 10 bases align to TRBD1. V lost 5 bases and J lost 0; bases outside the gene matches: 1. Germline V gene lookup returns CDR1 LNHDA and CDR2 SQIVND (reference sequence). The CDR3 loop spans 15 amino acids. The CDR3 sequence: CASSGTGDSNQPQHF. CDR3 DNA sequence: TGTGCCAGTAGTGGGACAGGGGATAGCAATCAGCCCCAGCATTTT.

On this clone: This CDR3 is also generated by other DNA sequences in the sample. The chain employs TRBV5-4 and TRBJ1-1, with unresolved D. The length of the CDR3 is 12 residues. In germline, CDR1 is SGHNT, CDR2 YYREEE (reference sequence). Trimming removed 2 bases at V and 4 bases at J, with 6 bases between. The CDR3 reads CASSFRGTEAFF. The CDR3 DNA reads as TGTGCCAGCAGCTTCCGGGGCACTGAAGCTTTCTTT.